One sample yielded the 16 T cell receptor beta chains listed below, sequenced in a study of blood T cell repertoires in COVID-19 (dated by TCRdb to 2020 to 2021). Library preparation employed the immunoSEQ multiplex PCR assay. Imported from immuneACCESS, the table was reduced by TCRdb to in-frame sequences with V and J called. These copies leave out some clones; in studies compared against another copy, an unresolved V gene accounts for under half, and the cause of the remainder is not known. The table for this sample lists more than 300,000 clones; roughly 82% of them were counted only once. The ten largest clones take up roughly 1.6% of the sample. Sequenced sample: peripheral blood. These receptors came from a woman aged 50 to 60 with acute or convalescent COVID-19.

This clone was observed once. V usage is TRBV6-1 and J usage is TRBJ1-6, with D hard to call. The CDR3 spans 15 residues. Germline V gene data show CDR1 as MNHNS and CDR2 as SASEGT. Trimming removed 0 bases from V and 0 bases from J, with 3 bases in between. CDR3 sequence reads: CASSEASSYNSPLHF. The CDR3 DNA reads as TGTGCCAGCAGTGAAGCCAGCTCCTATAATTCACCCCTCCACTTT.

This rearrangement joins TRBV28 to TRBJ2-7; 8 bases are a match to TRBD1. The V and J ends lost 5 bases and 3 bases, in that order; junction bases with no gene match: 6. This CDR3 contains 14 residues. Germline V CDR1 and CDR2: MDHEN, SYDVKM. CDR3 amino acids: CASSRTGPIYEQYF. CDR3 sequence (DNA): TGTGCCAGCAGTAGGACAGGGCCCATCTACGAGCAGTACTTC.

This clone was detected once. The chain carries TRBV5-4 and TRBJ2-2, with D perhaps matching TRBD2 (6 bases). Germline CDR1 SGHNT, CDR2 YYREEE (reference sequence). Trimming took 4 bases from V and 7 from J, leaving 17 bases between them. The CDR3 totals 15 residues. DNA for the CDR3: TGTGCCAGCAGCGGAAGCCGGGGGTATGTCGGGGAGCTGTTTTTT. This gives the protein CASSGSRGYVGELFF.

This clone has a handful of counts. The rearrangement links TRBV7-2 to TRBJ2-2, with TRBD2 matching over 7 bases. The CDR3 consists of 14 residues. Germline loops: CDR1 SGHTA, CDR2 FQGNSA. Trimming at V came to 9 bases and at J to 4 bases, leaving 8 bases not matched to a gene. The CDR3 reads CASRGGSVTGELFF. As DNA, the CDR3 is TGTGCCAGTAGGGGCGGGAGTGTCACCGGGGAGCTGTTTTTT.

This clone was observed a single time. The V gene is TRBV7-2, the J gene TRBJ2-3, with 8 bases identical to TRBD1. Per germline, CDR1 SGHTA and CDR2 FQGNSA. V shed 5 bases, J shed 3 bases, and the junction held 4 bases outside the gene matches. This CDR3 spans 14 amino acids. The CDR3 DNA reads TGTGCCAGCAGCGGACAGGGTGGGACAGATACGCAGTATTTT. This sequence encodes CASSGQGGTDTQYF. Variable domain in full (rest from reference TRBV7-2 and TRBJ2-3): GAGVSQSPSNKVTEKGKDVELRCDPISGHTALYWYRQSLGQGLEFLIYFQGNSAPDKSGLPSDRFSAERTGGSVSTLTIQRTQQEDSAVYLCASSGQGGTDTQYFGPGTRLTVL.

V is TRBV4-2 and J is TRBJ1-5, with D hard to call. The germline V and J ends were trimmed by 0 bases and 0 bases, with 12 bases remaining between them. The germline V gene encodes CDR1 LGHNA and CDR2 YNFKEQ. This CDR3 region has 17 residues. For the CDR3, the DNA is TGTGCCAGCAGCCAAGATCGAGCGTCCTATAGCAATCAGCCCCAGCATTTT. Residues: CASSQDRASYSNQPQHF.

As DNA, the CDR3 is TGTGCCAGCAGCCTGGGCCGGGGACAGGGCTACGAGCAGTACTTC. This gives the protein CASSLGRGQGYEQYF. The rearrangement joins TRBV5-4 to TRBJ2-7, with 9 bases identical to TRBD1. The CDR3 runs 15 residues. Germline assignment: CDR1 SGHNT and CDR2 YYREEE (reference sequence). Trimming cost V 4 bases and J 3 bases; bases outside gene matches: 8.

This clone was recorded once. This chain links TRBV29-1 with TRBJ2-7; D possibly corresponds to TRBD2 (5 bases). The CDR3 covers 16 residues. Trimming left V 0 bases short and J 2 bases short, with 17 bases between. The germline gives CDR1 SQVTM, CDR2 ANQGSEA. This CDR3 reads CSVEDRGEGRAYEQYF. CDR3 coding DNA: TGCAGCGTTGAAGATCGTGGAGAGGGTAGGGCCTACGAGCAGTACTTC.

The gene calls are TRBV7-8 and TRBJ1-1; 7 positions match TRBD1. J lost 3 bases, V lost 5 bases, and 9 bases had no gene match. This CDR3 is built from 15 residues. CDR1 is SGHVS and CDR2 is FQNEAQ in the germline V gene. CDR3 sequence: CASSRTDRAYTEAFF. CDR3 bases: TGTGCCAGCAGCCGCACCGACAGGGCCTACACTGAAGCTTTCTTT.

This rearrangement joins TRBV6-6 to TRBJ2-7, with 8 nucleotides matching TRBD1. The V segment lost 5 bases and the J segment 4 bases; nucleotides outside the gene matches: 7. Germline values: CDR1 MNHNY, CDR2 SVGAGI (reference sequence). CDR3 length: 14 residues. The CDR3 reads CASSPRDRIYEQYF. CDR3 sequence (DNA): TGTGCCAGCAGTCCCCGGGACAGGATTTACGAGCAGTACTTC.

The chain links TRBV23-1 to TRBJ1-1; D possibly corresponds to TRBD1 (5 bases). TRBV23-1 is classed as an ORF, of uncertain function. V gave up 3 bases and J gave up 9 bases, with 11 bases separating them. CDR3 length: 12 residues. DNA for the CDR3: TGCGCCAGCAGTCAGAAGGGGAGGAAAGCTTTCTTT. Translating gives CASSQKGRKAFF.

This rearrangement joins TRBV5-1 to TRBJ2-1; D gene ambiguous. The germline V and J ends were trimmed by 2 bases and 1 base, with 4 bases remaining between them. This CDR3 is 13 amino acids long. Germline V gene data show CDR1 as SGHRS and CDR2 as YFSETQ. CDR3 protein: CASSLISYNEQFF. The DNA of the CDR3 is TGCGCCAGCAGCTTAATATCCTACAATGAGCAGTTCTTC.

V usage is TRBV2 and J usage is TRBJ1-2; a possible D gene is TRBD1 (5 bases). CDR1 is SNHLY and CDR2 is FYNNEI in the germline V gene. The V end lost 3 bases, the J end lost 4 bases, and 6 bases lay between the germline ends. CDR3 length equals 12 residues. As DNA, the CDR3 is TGTGCCAGCAGTGAGGGGCCCTATGGCTACACCTTC. Translating it yields CASSEGPYGYTF.

The chain joins TRBV28 to TRBJ1-4; D is unclear. V lost 6 bases to trimming and J lost 5 bases, with 10 bases between them. The CDR3 length is 13 residues. CDR1 is MDHEN and CDR2 is SYDVKM in the germline V gene. The CDR3 sequence: CASSPGWNEKLFF. CDR3 in DNA: TGTGCCAGCAGCCCAGGCTGGAATGAAAAACTGTTTTTT. The full variable domain, completed using reference TRBV28 and TRBJ1-4, is DVKVTQSSRYLVKRTGEKVFLECVQDMDHENMFWYRQDPGLGLRLIYFSYDVKMKEKGDIPEGYSVSREKKERFSLILESASTNQTSMYLCASSPGWNEKLFFGSGTQLSVL.

This rearrangement joins TRBV5-5 to TRBJ2-6, with 8 bases aligning to TRBD1. The V segment lost 4 bases and the J segment 4 bases; nucleotides outside the gene matches: 4. This CDR3 is 15 amino acids long. Germline V gives CDR1 SGHKS, CDR2 YYEKEE (reference sequence). CDR3 residues: CASSTGTGGANVLTF. CDR3 nucleotides: TGTGCCAGCAGCACGGGGACAGGCGGGGCCAACGTCCTGACTTTC.

The chain is built from TRBV2 and TRBJ2-1; 8 bases align to TRBD2. The ends lost 2 bases at V and 4 bases at J; junction bases unmatched: 7. CDR1 is SNHLY, CDR2 FYNNEI, per germline. This CDR3 region has 16 residues. The CDR3 is CASSEPAGDGYNEQFF. The CDR3 bases are TGTGCCAGCAGTGAACCAGCGGGAGATGGGTACAATGAGCAGTTCTTC.